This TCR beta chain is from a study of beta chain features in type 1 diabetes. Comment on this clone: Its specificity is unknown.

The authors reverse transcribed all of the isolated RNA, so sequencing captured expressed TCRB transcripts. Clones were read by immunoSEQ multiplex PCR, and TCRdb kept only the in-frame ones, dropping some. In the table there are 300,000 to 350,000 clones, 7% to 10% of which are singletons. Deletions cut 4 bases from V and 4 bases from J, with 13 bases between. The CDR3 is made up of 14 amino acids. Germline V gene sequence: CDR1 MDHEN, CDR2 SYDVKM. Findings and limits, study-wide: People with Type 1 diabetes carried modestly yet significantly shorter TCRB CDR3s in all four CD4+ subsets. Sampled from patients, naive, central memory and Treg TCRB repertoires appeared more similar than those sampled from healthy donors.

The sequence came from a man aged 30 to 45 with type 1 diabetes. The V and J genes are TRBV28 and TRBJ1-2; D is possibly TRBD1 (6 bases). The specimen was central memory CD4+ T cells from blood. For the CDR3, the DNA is TGTGCCAGCAGTTCGGACAGCCTCGCCTATGGCTACACCTTC. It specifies CASSSDSLAYGYTF.